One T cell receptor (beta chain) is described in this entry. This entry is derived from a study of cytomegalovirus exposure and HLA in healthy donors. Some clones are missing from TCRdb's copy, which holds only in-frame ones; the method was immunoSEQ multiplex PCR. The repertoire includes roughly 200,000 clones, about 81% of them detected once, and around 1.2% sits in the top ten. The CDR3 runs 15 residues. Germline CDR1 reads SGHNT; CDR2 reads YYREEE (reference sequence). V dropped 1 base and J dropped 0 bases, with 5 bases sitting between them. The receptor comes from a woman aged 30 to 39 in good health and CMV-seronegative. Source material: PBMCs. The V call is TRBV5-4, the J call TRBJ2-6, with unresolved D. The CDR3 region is CASSLYYSGANVLTF. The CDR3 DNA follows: TGTGCCAGCAGCTTGTACTACTCTGGGGCCAACGTCCTGACTTTC.